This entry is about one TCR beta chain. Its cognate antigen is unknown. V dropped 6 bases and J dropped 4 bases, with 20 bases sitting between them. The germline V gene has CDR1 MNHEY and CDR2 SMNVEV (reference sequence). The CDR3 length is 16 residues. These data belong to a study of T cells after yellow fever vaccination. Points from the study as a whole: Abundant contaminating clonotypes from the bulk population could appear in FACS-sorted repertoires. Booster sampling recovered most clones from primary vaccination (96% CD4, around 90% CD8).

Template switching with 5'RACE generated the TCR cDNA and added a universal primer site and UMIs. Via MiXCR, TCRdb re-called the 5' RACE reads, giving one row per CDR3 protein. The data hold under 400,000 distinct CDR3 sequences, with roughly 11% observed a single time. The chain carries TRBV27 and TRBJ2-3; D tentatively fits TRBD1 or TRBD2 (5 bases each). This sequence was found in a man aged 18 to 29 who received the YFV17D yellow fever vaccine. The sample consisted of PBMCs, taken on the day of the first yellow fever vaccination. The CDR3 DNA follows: TGTGCCAGCAGCCACTTAGGGACCCAGATGCCAGATACGCAGTATTTT. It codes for CASSHLGTQMPDTQYF.